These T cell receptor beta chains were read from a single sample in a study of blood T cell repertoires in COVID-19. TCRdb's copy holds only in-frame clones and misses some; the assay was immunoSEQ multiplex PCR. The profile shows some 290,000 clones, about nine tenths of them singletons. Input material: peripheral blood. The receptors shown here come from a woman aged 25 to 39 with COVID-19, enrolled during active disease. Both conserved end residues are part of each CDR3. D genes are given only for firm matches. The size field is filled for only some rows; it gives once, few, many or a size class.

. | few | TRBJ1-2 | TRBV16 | TGTGCCAGCAGCCAATCTATGGACAGATCCTATGGCTACACCTTC | CASSQSMDRSYGYTF
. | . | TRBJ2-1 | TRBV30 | TGTGCCTGGAGTGTACGGCACAGGTACAATGAGCAGTTCTTC | CAWSVRHRYNEQFF
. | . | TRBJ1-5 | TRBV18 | TGTGCCAGCTCACCAGGCGTACAGAATAGCAATCAGCCCCAGCATTTT | CASSPGVQNSNQPQHF
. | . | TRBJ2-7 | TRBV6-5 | TGTGCCAGCAGTTACTCTACAGGGCCAATGACCTACGAGCAGTACTTC | CASSYSTGPMTYEQYF
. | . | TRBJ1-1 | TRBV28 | TGTGCCAGCAGACAGGTGATGAACACTGAAGCTTTCTTT | CASRQVMNTEAFF
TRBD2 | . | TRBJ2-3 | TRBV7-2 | TGTGCCAGCAGCTCCCTCAGCGGGGGGCTTGTCACAGATACGCAGTATTTT | CASSSLSGGLVTDTQYF
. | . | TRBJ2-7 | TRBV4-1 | TGCGCCAGCAGCCTAGGGGGGGGGCTTAGCGAGCAGTACTTC | CASSLGGGLSEQYF
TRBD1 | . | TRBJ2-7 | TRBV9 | TGTGCCAGCAGCCCCGGACAGGGCTTCCACGAGCAGTACTTC | CASSPGQGFHEQYF
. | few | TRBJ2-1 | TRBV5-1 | TGCGCCAGCTCCTCCCGGGGAATGGTCGATGAGCAGTTCTTC | CASSSRGMVDEQFF
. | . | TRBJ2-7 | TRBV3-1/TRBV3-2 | TGTGCCAGCAGCTACCTAACCTACGAGCAGTACTTC | CASSYLTYEQYF
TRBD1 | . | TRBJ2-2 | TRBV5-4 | TGTGCCAGCAGTAGGGGGCGGATCGGGGAGCTGTTTTTT | CASSRGRIGELFF
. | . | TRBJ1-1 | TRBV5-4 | TGTGCCAGCAGCTTAGGGGGAAGGAACACTGAAGCTTTCTTT | CASSLGGRNTEAFF
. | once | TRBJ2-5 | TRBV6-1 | TGTGCCAGCAGTGAATCCCCGTACCAAGAGACCCAGTACTTC | CASSESPYQETQYF
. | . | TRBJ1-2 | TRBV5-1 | TGCGCCAGCAGCGTCCGGGGGGGGTATGGCTACACCTTC | CASSVRGGYGYTF
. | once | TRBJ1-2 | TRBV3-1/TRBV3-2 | TGTGCCAGCAGCCACTATCAGGAGGCTGGCTACACCTTC | CASSHYQEAGYTF
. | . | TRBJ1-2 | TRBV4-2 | TGTGCCAGCAGCCACCAAGAATCGGTTTGGGGCTACACCTTC | CASSHQESVWGYTF
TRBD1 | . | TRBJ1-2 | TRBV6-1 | TGTGCCAGCAGTGAAGTCCCAGGGGGATATGGCTACACCTTC | CASSEVPGGYGYTF
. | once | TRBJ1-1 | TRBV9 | TGTGCCAGCAGCGCCCAGGGGATTGAAGCTTTCTTT | CASSAQGIEAFF
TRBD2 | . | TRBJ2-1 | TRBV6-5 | TGTGCCAGCAGTTCCTGGACTAGCGGCAATGAGCAGTTCTTC | CASSSWTSGNEQFF
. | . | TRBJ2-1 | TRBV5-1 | TGCGCCAGCAGCTTGGGGATGGGGGGATCCTACAATGAGCAGTTCTTC | CASSLGMGGSYNEQFF
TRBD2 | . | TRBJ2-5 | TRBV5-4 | TGTGCCAGCAGCCGGGGGGGGTTAGGAGAGACCCAGTACTTC | CASSRGGLGETQYF